Following are 19 T cell receptor beta chains from one sample sequenced in a study of blood T cell repertoires in COVID-19. The assay was immunoSEQ multiplex PCR, and TCRdb's table has in-frame clones only and misses some. The sample lists 130,000 to 150,000 clones, more than 75% occurring once. Sequencing was done on a sample of PBMCs or T cells enriched from blood (not recorded which). The receptors come from a woman aged 25 to 39 with acute COVID-19.

The chain has TRBV9 and TRBJ1-5; D unresolved. The CDR3 is made up of 14 amino acids. V lost 2 bases to trimming and J lost 3 bases, with 9 bases between them. The germline V gene encodes CDR1 SGDLS and CDR2 YYNGEE. CDR3 sequence: CASSVGDDNQPQHF. The CDR3 nucleotides read TGTGCCAGCAGCGTCGGAGATGACAATCAGCCCCAGCATTTT. Based on the CDR3 plus reference TRBV9 and TRBJ1-5, the full variable domain is DSGVTQTPKHLITATGQRVTLRCSPRSGDLSVYWYQQSLDQGLQFLIQYYNGEERAKGNILERFSAQQFPDLHSELNLSSLELGDSALYFCASSVGDDNQPQHFGDGTRLSIL.

V usage is TRBV19 and J usage is TRBJ1-1; tentatively, D is TRBD1 (5 bases). The germline gives CDR1 LNHDA, CDR2 SQIVND (reference sequence). Trimming pared 5 bases from V and 0 bases from J, leaving 22 bases between. This CDR3 comprises 18 residues. The CDR3 sequence is CASSSPPSRQRMNTEAFF. CDR3 nucleotides: TGTGCCAGTAGTTCGCCCCCATCCAGACAGCGCATGAACACTGAAGCTTTCTTT.

This clone appeared a single time. This chain uses TRBV6-2 or TRBV6-3 with TRBJ2-2, with 10 nucleotides matching TRBD2. The CDR3 spans 15 residues. V lost 6 bases to trimming and J lost 3 bases; unmatched junction nucleotides: 4. Germline V gene sequence: CDR1 MNHEY, CDR2 SVGEGT. CDR3 nucleotide sequence: TGTGCCAGCAGCCACAGCGGGAGGGACACCGGGGAGCTGTTTTTT. This gives the protein CASSHSGRDTGELFF.

The genes are TRBV4-1 and TRBJ1-2; 7 bases fit TRBD1. Germline V gene sequence: CDR1 MGHRA, CDR2 YSYEKL. The CDR3 spans 15 residues. V lost 8 bases, J lost 1 base, and 10 bases stayed unmatched. CDR3 region: CASLPVAGGNYGYTF. The CDR3 region has the DNA TGCGCCAGCCTCCCCGTAGCAGGGGGTAACTATGGCTACACCTTC.

The J gene is TRBJ1-2, the V gene TRBV7-2; D is perhaps TRBD1 (5 bases). The CDR3 runs to 15 residues. Germline CDR1 reads SGHTA; CDR2 reads FQGNSA. V was clipped by 1 base and J by 4 bases, with 13 bases between them. The CDR3 sequence is CASSLDGGVAYGYTF. The DNA for the CDR3 is TGTGCCAGCAGCTTAGACGGGGGGGTGGCCTATGGCTACACCTTC.

The genes are TRBV7-9 and TRBJ1-4; 7 bases map to TRBD1. The CDR3 has 15 residues. Germline V lookup: CDR1 SEHNR, CDR2 FQNEAQ (reference sequence). The V segment lost 2 bases and the J segment 8 bases; nucleotides outside the gene matches: 8. This chain's CDR3 is CASSLPGQVGEKLFF. CDR3 nucleotides: TGTGCCAGCAGCTTACCCGGACAGGTGGGAGAAAAACTGTTTTTT.

This sequence joins TRBV9 and TRBJ2-1, with TRBD2 identical over 7 bases. Trimming took 4 bases from V and 5 from J; bases not matched to a gene: 6. The CDR3 runs to 14 residues. Germline V gene lookup returns CDR1 SGDLS and CDR2 YYNGEE. The CDR3 DNA sequence: TGTGCCAGCAGCCGGACTAGTGTTGACAATGAGCAGTTCTTC. Translation: CASSRTSVDNEQFF.

J is TRBJ1-5 and V is TRBV21-1; the table's D gene call, TRBD1, was not cross checked with the DNA. TRBV21-1 is a recognized pseudogene. The CDR3 has 19 residues. The CDR3 DNA reads TGTGCCAGCAGCCCCGGACAGGACAGGGGGCTCCCGAGCAATCAGCCCCAGCATTTT. Translation gives CASSPGQDRGLPSNQPQHF.

The chain joins TRBV3-1 (or the pseudogene TRBV3-2) to TRBJ2-7; TRBD2 agrees at 10 bases. The ends lost 3 bases at V and 2 bases at J; junction bases unmatched: 4. Germline-derived CDR1 and CDR2 are LGHDT and YNNKEL (reference sequence). This CDR3 is built from 15 residues. This chain's CDR3 is CASSHGTSATYEQYF. CDR3 DNA: TGTGCCAGCAGCCATGGGACTAGCGCCACCTACGAGCAGTACTTC.

The chain has TRBV15 and TRBJ2-1; 7 nucleotides agree with TRBD2. Germline loops: CDR1 LNHNV, CDR2 YYDKDF (reference sequence). Trimming took 1 base from V and 5 from J; bases not matched to a gene: 5. The CDR3 spans 15 residues. The DNA of the CDR3 is TGTGCCACCAGCAGAGTTGCGGGAGCGAACAATGAGCAGTTCTTC. Protein sequence: CATSRVAGANNEQFF.

The V and J genes are TRBV6-2 or TRBV6-3 and TRBJ2-7; TRBD2 aligns across 8 bases. The length of the CDR3 is 16 residues. The J segment lost 0 bases and the V segment lost 3 bases, leaving 7 bases of the junction unmatched. Germline assignment: CDR1 MNHEY and CDR2 SVGEGT. CDR3: CASSYWTSPRSYEQYF. The CDR3 bases are TGTGCCAGCAGTTATTGGACTAGCCCACGCTCCTACGAGCAGTACTTC.

V gene TRBV5-6 combines with J gene TRBJ1-3; D possibly corresponds to TRBD1 (6 bases). The CDR3 is made up of 15 amino acids. CDR1 is SGHDT and CDR2 is YYEEEE in the germline V gene. Trimming removed 4 bases at V and 7 bases at J, with 18 bases between. CDR3 nucleotides: TGTGCCAGCAGCCTACAGGGCGTGCTACGGAACACCATATATTTT. Protein product: CASSLQGVLRNTIYF.

V usage is TRBV27 and J usage is TRBJ2-1; D is unresolved. The V gene's germline CDR1 is MNHEY and CDR2 SMNVEV (reference sequence). Trimming took off 6 bases at V and 5 bases at J, with 14 bases between the two ends. The CDR3 sequence is 14 residues long. In DNA form, the CDR3 reads TGTGCCAGCAGCTTGCGCTTCCTTAACAATGAGCAGTTCTTC. Protein product: CASSLRFLNNEQFF.

This chain connects TRBV5-5 to TRBJ2-3; TRBD2 might be the D (5 bases). The germline V gene has CDR1 SGHKS and CDR2 YYEKEE (reference sequence). This CDR3 region has 14 residues. V dropped 1 base and J dropped 2 bases, with 8 bases sitting between them. This chain's CDR3 is CASSLYRDTDTQYF. Here the CDR3 DNA reads TGTGCCAGCAGCTTGTACCGGGACACAGATACGCAGTATTTT.

The chain employs TRBV7-3 and TRBJ2-5, with 7 bases that match TRBD2. The CDR3 runs 15 residues. Trimming took 5 bases from V and 5 from J; bases not matched to a gene: 11. Per germline, CDR1 SGHTA and CDR2 FQGTGA. CDR3 DNA sequence: TGTGCCAGCAGCCCTACTGGGACTACCGGTGAGACCCAGTACTTC. It encodes CASSPTGTTGETQYF.

In DNA, the CDR3 is TGTGCCTGGAGTGTAGATGGGACAGGACTAAATCAGCCCCAGCATTTT. Amino acids: CAWSVDGTGLNQPQHF. The V call is TRBV30, the J call TRBJ1-5, with 8 bases aligning to TRBD1. With V trimmed by 0 bases and J by 4 bases, 8 bases remained unmatched. CDR1 is GTSNPN, CDR2 SVGIG, per germline (reference sequence). This CDR3 is built from 16 residues.

This sequence joins TRBV13 and TRBJ2-7; no definite D call. Germline CDR1 is PRHDT and CDR2 is FYEKMQ (reference sequence). V was pared by 7 bases and J by 3 bases, with 13 bases between. There are 13 residues in the CDR3. The chain's CDR3 is CASMESNLYEQYF. The CDR3 bases are TGTGCCAGCATGGAGTCCAACCTCTACGAGCAGTACTTC.

This clone has just one count. The sample carries other DNA sequences with the same CDR3. This sequence joins TRBV10-3 and TRBJ1-6; 9 nucleotides line up with TRBD1. Germline CDR1 ENHRY, CDR2 SYGVKD. J lost 7 bases, V lost 0 bases, and 4 bases had no gene match. This CDR3 comprises 16 residues. The CDR3 here is CAISESVGTGNSPLHF. The CDR3 bases are TGTGCCATCAGTGAGTCCGTGGGGACAGGGAATTCACCCCTCCACTTT.

This chain joins TRBV29-1 and TRBJ1-2; TRBD1 matches 8 bases. The germline CDR1 and CDR2 sequences are SQVTM and ANQGSEA. Germline trimming cut 8 bases from V and 2 bases from J; bases unmatched to any gene: 7. The CDR3 loop spans 13 amino acids. CDR3 coding DNA: TGCAGCCCAATCCGGGACAGGAACTATGGCTACACCTTC. As protein: CSPIRDRNYGYTF.